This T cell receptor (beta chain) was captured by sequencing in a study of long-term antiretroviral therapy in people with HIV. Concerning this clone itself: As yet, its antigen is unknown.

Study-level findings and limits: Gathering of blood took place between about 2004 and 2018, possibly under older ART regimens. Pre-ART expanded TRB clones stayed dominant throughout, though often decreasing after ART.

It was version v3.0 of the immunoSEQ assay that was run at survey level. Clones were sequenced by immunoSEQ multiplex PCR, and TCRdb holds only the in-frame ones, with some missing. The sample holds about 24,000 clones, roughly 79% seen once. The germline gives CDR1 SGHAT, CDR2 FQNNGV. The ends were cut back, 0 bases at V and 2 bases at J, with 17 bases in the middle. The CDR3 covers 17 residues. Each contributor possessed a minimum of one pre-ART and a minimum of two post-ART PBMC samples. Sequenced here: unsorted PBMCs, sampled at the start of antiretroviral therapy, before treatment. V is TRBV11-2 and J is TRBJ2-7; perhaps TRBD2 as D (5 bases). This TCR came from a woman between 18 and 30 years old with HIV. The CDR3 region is CASSLDLDGIITYEQYF. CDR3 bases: TGTGCCAGCAGCTTAGATTTGGACGGGATTATCACCTACGAGCAGTACTTC.